The rows below give T cell receptor beta chains drawn from one sample of a study of T cell responses to AZD1222 COVID-19 vaccine. Some clones are missing from TCRdb's copy, which holds only in-frame ones; the method was immunoSEQ multiplex PCR. This table has 150,000 to 200,000 clones, about nine tenths appearing once. The source was peripheral blood, collected on day 0 of AZD1222 vaccination. The receptors derive from an adult in good health. Both conserved end residues are part of each CDR3. D genes are given only for firm matches. Part of the rows lack a size; the others show once, few, many or a class for expanded clones.

clone size: -; CDR3 length: 15; J gene: TRBJ2-1; D gene: -; V gene: TRBV5-8; CDR3 protein: CASSLGLNSYNEQFF; CDR3 DNA: TGTGCCAGCAGCTTGGGACTCAACTCCTACAATGAGCAGTTCTTC
clone size: once; CDR3 length: 18; J gene: TRBJ1-5; D gene: TRBD1; V gene: TRBV28; CDR3 protein: CASSLPKQGPIGNQPQHF; CDR3 DNA: TGTGCCAGCAGTTTACCAAAACAGGGGCCTATTGGCAATCAGCCCCAGCATTTT
clone size: -; CDR3 length: 12; J gene: TRBJ1-2; D gene: -; V gene: TRBV12-3/TRBV12-4; CDR3 protein: CASSSPIYGYTF; CDR3 DNA: TGTGCCAGCAGTTCTCCCATATATGGTTACACCTTC
clone size: -; CDR3 length: 13; J gene: TRBJ1-2; D gene: TRBD1; V gene: TRBV6-5; CDR3 protein: CASSLQGVNGYTF; CDR3 DNA: TGTGCCAGCAGCTTACAGGGGGTAAATGGCTACACCTTC
clone size: -; CDR3 length: 11; J gene: TRBJ2-5; D gene: -; V gene: TRBV7-2; CDR3 protein: CASSLGGTQYF; CDR3 DNA: TGTGCCAGCAGCTTGGGGGGGACCCAGTACTTC
clone size: -; CDR3 length: 15; J gene: TRBJ2-1; D gene: -; V gene: TRBV5-4; CDR3 protein: CASSLARGGGNEQFF; CDR3 DNA: TGTGCCAGCAGCTTGGCTCGGGGTGGTGGTAATGAGCAGTTCTTC
clone size: -; CDR3 length: 15; J gene: TRBJ2-7; D gene: TRBD1; V gene: TRBV2; CDR3 protein: CASSQEGQGTYEQYF; CDR3 DNA: TGTGCCAGCAGCCAGGAAGGACAGGGGACCTACGAGCAGTACTTC
clone size: -; CDR3 length: 14; J gene: TRBJ1-1; D gene: -; V gene: TRBV14; CDR3 protein: CASSQVWSNTEAFF; CDR3 DNA: TGTGCCAGCAGCCAAGTATGGTCGAACACTGAAGCTTTCTTT
clone size: -; CDR3 length: 17; J gene: TRBJ2-3; D gene: TRBD2; V gene: TRBV7-9; CDR3 protein: CASSMGASGGGTDTQYF; CDR3 DNA: TGTGCCAGCAGCATGGGGGCTAGCGGGGGAGGTACAGATACGCAGTATTTT
clone size: -; CDR3 length: 14; J gene: TRBJ1-6; D gene: -; V gene: TRBV9; CDR3 protein: CASSVSSPGSPLHF; CDR3 DNA: TGTGCCAGCAGCGTATCGAGCCCAGGGTCACCCCTCCACTTT
clone size: once; CDR3 length: 16; J gene: TRBJ2-2; D gene: TRBD2; V gene: TRBV30; CDR3 protein: CAWSGGGLANTGELFF; CDR3 DNA: TGTGCCTGGAGTGGGGGGGGACTAGCGAACACCGGGGAGCTGTTTTTT
clone size: -; CDR3 length: 13; J gene: TRBJ1-2; D gene: -; V gene: TRBV27; CDR3 protein: CASSPQEPYGYTF; CDR3 DNA: TGTGCCAGCAGCCCCCAGGAGCCCTATGGCTACACCTTC
clone size: -; CDR3 length: 17; J gene: TRBJ1-1; D gene: TRBD1; V gene: TRBV2; CDR3 protein: CASSEAQGAPVNTEAFF; CDR3 DNA: TGTGCCAGCAGTGAAGCGCAGGGGGCCCCCGTGAACACTGAAGCTTTCTTT
clone size: -; CDR3 length: 15; J gene: TRBJ1-1; D gene: -; V gene: TRBV24-1; CDR3 protein: CATSDPRDSNTEAFF; CDR3 DNA: TGTGCCACCAGTGACCCACGGGACTCGAACACTGAAGCTTTCTTT
clone size: -; CDR3 length: 17; J gene: TRBJ2-3; D gene: TRBD2; V gene: TRBV28; CDR3 protein: CASMEAGERPSTDTQYF; CDR3 DNA: TGTGCCAGCATGGAAGCGGGGGAAAGACCTAGCACAGATACGCAGTATTTT
clone size: once; CDR3 length: 14; J gene: TRBJ2-7; D gene: TRBD2; V gene: TRBV11-3; CDR3 protein: CASSKGLAGYEQYF; CDR3 DNA: TGTGCCAGCAGCAAGGGACTAGCGGGCTACGAGCAGTACTTC
clone size: -; CDR3 length: 15; J gene: TRBJ2-1; D gene: TRBD2; V gene: TRBV5-1; CDR3 protein: CASSTTSGHYNEQFF; CDR3 DNA: TGCGCCAGCAGCACGACTAGCGGACACTACAATGAGCAGTTCTTC
clone size: -; CDR3 length: 12; J gene: TRBJ2-2; D gene: -; V gene: TRBV10-3; CDR3 protein: CAIRGEAGELFF; CDR3 DNA: TGTGCCATCCGCGGAGAGGCCGGGGAGCTGTTTTTT
clone size: once; CDR3 length: 16; J gene: TRBJ1-1; D gene: -; V gene: TRBV7-2; CDR3 protein: CASSLLGGLMNTEAFF; CDR3 DNA: TGTGCCAGCAGCTTATTGGGGGGACTAATGAACACTGAAGCTTTCTTT
clone size: -; CDR3 length: 17; J gene: TRBJ1-1; D gene: -; V gene: TRBV23-1; CDR3 protein: CASSQTSPGQENTEAFF; CDR3 DNA: TGCGCCAGCAGTCAAACCTCTCCGGGGCAGGAGAACACTGAAGCTTTCTTT
clone size: -; CDR3 length: 13; J gene: TRBJ1-1; D gene: -; V gene: TRBV11-1; CDR3 protein: CASAQGRGTEAFF; CDR3 DNA: TGTGCCAGCGCGCAGGGCAGAGGGACTGAAGCTTTCTTT
clone size: -; CDR3 length: 15; J gene: TRBJ1-1; D gene: -; V gene: TRBV28; CDR3 protein: CASSLLGREDLEAFF; CDR3 DNA: TGTGCCAGCAGTTTATTAGGCAGGGAGGATCTTGAAGCTTTCTTT